This TCR beta chain was sequenced during a study of T cells in Graves' hyperthyroidism and ophthalmopathy. Study-level points and caveats: Ophthalmopathy was separated from stable hyperthyroidism by a 13 V-J model.

Blood was obtained at the first hyperthyroidism diagnosis, which preceded any ophthalmopathy symptoms. A word on this clonotype: Its specificity is unknown.

V lost 5 bases, J lost 2 bases, and 15 bases lay in between. This CDR3 spans 16 amino acids. Using RNA transcripts as the source, TCR beta CDR3 regions were amplified. HTBI primers were used for first-round RT-PCR of the TCR CDR3. A single record per CDR3 protein comes from TCRdb applying MiXCR to the multiplex PCR reads. This table holds under 350,000 distinct CDR3 sequences, around a quarter found once. The clonotype originates from a man aged 35 to 55 with Graves' hyperthyroidism that later progressed to Graves' ophthalmopathy. The genes are TRBV12-3 or TRBV12-4 and TRBJ2-2; no firm D call. Sequencing was done on a sample of blood. In DNA form, the CDR3 reads TGTGCCAGCAGTACACAAGGTCGGAGCAACACCGGGGAGCTGTTTTTT. This translates into CASSTQGRSNTGELFF.